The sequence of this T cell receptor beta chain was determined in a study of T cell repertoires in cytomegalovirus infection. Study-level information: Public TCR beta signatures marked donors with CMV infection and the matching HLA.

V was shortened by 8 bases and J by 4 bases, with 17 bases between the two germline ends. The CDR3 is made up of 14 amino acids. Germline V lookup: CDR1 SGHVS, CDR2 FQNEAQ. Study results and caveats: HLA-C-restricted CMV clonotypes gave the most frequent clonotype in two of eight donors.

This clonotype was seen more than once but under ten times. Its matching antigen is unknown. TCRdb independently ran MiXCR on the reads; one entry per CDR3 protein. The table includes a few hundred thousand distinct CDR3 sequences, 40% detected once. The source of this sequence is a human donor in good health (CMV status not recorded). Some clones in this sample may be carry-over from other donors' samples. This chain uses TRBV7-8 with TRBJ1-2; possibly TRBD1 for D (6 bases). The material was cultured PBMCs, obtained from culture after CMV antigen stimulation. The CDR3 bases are TGTGCCAGCGGGCCCCTGGGGGGCGCCTATGGCTACACCTTC. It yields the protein CASGPLGGAYGYTF.